This TCR beta chain was captured by sequencing in a study of early T cells in non-severe SARS-CoV-2 infection. V lost 0 bases to trimming and J lost 7 bases, with 13 bases between them. Germline CDR1 is LGHNA and CDR2 is YNFKEQ. The CDR3 extends over 15 amino acids. This clonotype was counted at least ten times. TCRdb reprocessed the 5' RACE reads via MiXCR and lists one record per CDR3 protein. The sample includes tens of thousands of distinct CDR3 sequences, 6% to 8.5% of them seen just once. The sequenced sample consisted of whole blood. This TCR came from an adult who was a healthcare worker with PCR-confirmed SARS-CoV-2 infection or an uninfected control (not recorded which). This chain joins TRBV4-2 and TRBJ2-4, with D perhaps assigned TRBD1 or TRBD2 (5 bases each). The CDR3 loop is CASSQESGRNNIQYF. CDR3 sequence (DNA): TGTGCCAGCAGCCAAGAGTCGGGGCGGAACAACATTCAGTACTTC.